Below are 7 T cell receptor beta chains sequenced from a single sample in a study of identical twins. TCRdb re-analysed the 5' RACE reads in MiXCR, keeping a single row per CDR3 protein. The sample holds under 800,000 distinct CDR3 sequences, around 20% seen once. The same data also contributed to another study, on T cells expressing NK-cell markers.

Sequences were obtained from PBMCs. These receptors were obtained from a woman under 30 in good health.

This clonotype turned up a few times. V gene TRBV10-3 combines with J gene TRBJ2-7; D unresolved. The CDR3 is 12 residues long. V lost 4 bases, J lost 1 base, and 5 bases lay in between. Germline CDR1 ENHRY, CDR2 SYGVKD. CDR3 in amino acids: CAISGPSYEQYF. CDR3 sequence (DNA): TGTGCCATCAGTGGCCCTTCCTACGAGCAGTACTTC.

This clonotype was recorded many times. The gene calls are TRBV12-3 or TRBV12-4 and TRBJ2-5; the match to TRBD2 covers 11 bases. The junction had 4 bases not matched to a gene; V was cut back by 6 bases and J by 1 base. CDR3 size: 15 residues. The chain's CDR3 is CASSSGTSGQETQYF. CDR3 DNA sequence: TGTGCCAGCAGCTCCGGGACTAGCGGCCAAGAGACCCAGTACTTC.

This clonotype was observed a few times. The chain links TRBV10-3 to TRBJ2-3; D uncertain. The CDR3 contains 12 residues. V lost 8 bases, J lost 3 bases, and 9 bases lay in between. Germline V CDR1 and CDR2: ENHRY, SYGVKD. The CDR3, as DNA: TGTGCCATCCGGGCGAGTACAGATACGCAGTATTTT. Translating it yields CAIRASTDTQYF.

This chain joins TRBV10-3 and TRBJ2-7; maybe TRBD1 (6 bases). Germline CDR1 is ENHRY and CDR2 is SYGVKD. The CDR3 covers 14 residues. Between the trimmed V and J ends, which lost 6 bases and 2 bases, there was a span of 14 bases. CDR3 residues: CAIRGTGTTYEQYF. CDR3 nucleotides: TGTGCCATCAGGGGAACAGGGACCACCTACGAGCAGTACTTC.

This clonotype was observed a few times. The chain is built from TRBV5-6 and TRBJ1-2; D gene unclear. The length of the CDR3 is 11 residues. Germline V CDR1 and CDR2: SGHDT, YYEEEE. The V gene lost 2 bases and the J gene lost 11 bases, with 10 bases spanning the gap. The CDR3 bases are TGTGCCAGCAGCTTCGACGGTCGTTACACCTTC. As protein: CASSFDGRYTF.

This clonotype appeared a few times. The CDR3 sequence: CASSPPGTGNTEAFF. The CDR3 DNA is TGTGCCAGCAGTCCTCCAGGGACAGGGAACACTGAAGCTTTCTTT. This chain uses TRBV12-3 or TRBV12-4 with TRBJ1-1; 8 nucleotides match TRBD1. The CDR3 covers 15 residues. V was clipped by 5 bases and J by 1 base; unmatched bases: 6.

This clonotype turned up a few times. The DNA for the CDR3 is TGTGCCATCAGGGAAGGGAGACTAGCGGAGCAAGAGACCCAGTACTTC. Translating gives CAIREGRLAEQETQYF. The chain has TRBV10-3 and TRBJ2-5, with 9 bases lining up with TRBD2. CDR1 and CDR2 (germline): ENHRY, SYGVKD. Trimming at V came to 6 bases and at J to 2 bases, leaving 10 bases not matched to a gene. This CDR3 spans 16 amino acids.